This is a list of T cell receptor beta chains from one sample in a study of cytomegalovirus exposure and HLA in healthy donors. Generated by immunoSEQ multiplex PCR, the TCRdb table keeps only in-frame clones and is missing some. Of 100,000 to 150,000 clones listed, 90% to 97% are singletons. Sequenced input: PBMCs. These receptors were obtained from a man aged 18 to 29 in good health and CMV-seronegative. The CDR3 runs from the conserved cysteine through the conserved F or W. A D gene is named only where the DNA matches it firmly. A row's size may be missing; if present it is once, few, many or a size class.

>TRBJ1-1|.|TRBV28|.
CASSLRGGKTEAFF
TGTGCCAGCAGTCTCCGGGGGGGAAAAACTGAAGCTTTCTTT
>TRBJ2-7|.|TRBV4-2|.
CASSPSGRPGDEQYF
TGTGCCAGCAGCCCCTCCGGCCGGCCGGGGGACGAGCAGTACTTC
>TRBJ2-1|TRBD1|TRBV7-2|.
CASSFGTASEQFF
TGTGCCAGCAGCTTTGGGACAGCCAGTGAGCAGTTCTTC
>TRBJ1-5|.|TRBV19|.
CASKGPGDRGQHF
TGTGCCAGTAAAGGCCCGGGGGACCGTGGCCAGCATTTT
>TRBJ1-2|.|TRBV29-1|.
CSVPYGGRNYGYTF
TGCAGCGTCCCCTACGGGGGAAGGAACTATGGCTACACCTTC
>TRBJ2-3|.|TRBV18|once
CASSPLAGTDTQYF
TGTGCCAGCTCACCACTTGCAGGCACAGATACGCAGTATTTT
>TRBJ1-2|.|TRBV19|.
CASSHQDYGYTF
TGTGCCAGTAGTCACCAGGATTATGGCTACACCTTC
>TRBJ1-3|.|TRBV7-9|.
CASSLDPTGEGNTIYF
TGTGCCAGCAGCTTAGATCCCACCGGGGAGGGAAACACCATATATTTT
>TRBJ2-7|TRBD1|TRBV4-2|.
CASSHKTGTGGYEQYF
TGTGCCAGCAGCCATAAAACCGGGACAGGGGGCTACGAGCAGTACTTC
>TRBJ1-5|.|TRBV5-8|once
CASSFKGQLYSNQPQHF
TGTGCCAGCAGCTTTAAAGGACAGTTATATAGCAATCAGCCCCAGCATTTT
>TRBJ2-7|.|TRBV28|.
CASTWRSSGEQYF
TGTGCCAGCACCTGGCGGTCCTCGGGGGAGCAGTACTTC
>TRBJ1-2|.|TRBV4-2|.
CASSQDARGYTF
TGTGCCAGCAGCCAAGATGCGCGTGGCTACACCTTC